This TCR beta chain appears in the sequencing data of a study of T cell responses to AZD1222 COVID-19 vaccine. Overall study findings and caveats: Repertoire sampling was restricted to post-peak T cell response timepoints. The donors showed a predominance of white British ancestry and of females, with possible underestimation of clonal diversity. It was only a handful of AZD1222 recipients who were seropositive at baseline.

This CDR3 has 13 residues. CDR1 MRHNA and CDR2 SNTAGT come from the germline V gene. With 4 bases removed from V and 7 bases from J, the gap between germline ends came to 11 bases. The assay was immunoSEQ multiplex PCR, and TCRdb's table has in-frame clones only and misses some. The sample has 150,000 to 200,000 clones; 91% are singletons. Points on this clone: Its matching antigen is unknown.

This chain joins TRBV6-4 and TRBJ1-5; D is undetermined. This material consisted of peripheral blood, taken on day 0 of AZD1222 vaccination. This receptor was taken from an adult in good health. As DNA, the CDR3 is TGTGCCAGCAGTGCCGTTGTTGGCCAGCCCCAGCATTTT. Translated: CASSAVVGQPQHF.